This T cell receptor (beta chain) derives from a study of T-cell memory formation after mild COVID-19. General study results and limits: Later expanders leaned toward CD4+, whereas clones contracting from day 15 to 85 were balanced CD4/CD8. Among CD4+ contracting clones, most were CM and EM, and CD8+ ones EMRA. Second-wave clones that peaked on day 37 lacked confirmed SARS-CoV-2 specificity.

TCR alpha and TCR beta cDNA libraries carrying sample barcodes and UMIs were produced by 5'RACE using constant-segment primers. TCRdb recomputed calls from the 5' RACE reads with MiXCR, one row per CDR3 protein. This repertoire shows some 340,000 distinct CDR3 sequences, 10% to 15% found once; its top ten account for around a fifth. To note about this clonotype: Its specificity is unknown.

V lost 1 base to trimming and J lost 6 bases; unmatched junction nucleotides: 3. Looked up from germline, CDR1 is SGHRS and CDR2 is YFSETQ. There are 15 residues in the CDR3. The chain carries TRBV5-1 and TRBJ2-2, with 10 bases identical to TRBD2. The sequencing sample was made of PBMCs or a T cell subset sorted from them (not recorded which). The sequence derives from a man between 18 and 29 years old who had mild COVID-19 (a few samples of this study predate the infection). Cell type and time point are not known. CDR3 nucleotides: TGCGCCAGCAGCTTGCCTAGCGGGGGATCCGGGGAGCTGTTTTTT. Its protein product is CASSLPSGGSGELFF.